Presented here are 27 T cell receptor beta chains from one specimen sequenced in a study of PD-1 blockade in mismatch repair-deficient tumors. Data came from immunoSEQ multiplex PCR; TCRdb stores just in-frame clones and leaves some out. There are 14,000 or so clones in the sample; approximately 82% occur only once, and around 1.7% lies in the top ten. The starting material was PBMCs, obtained about 15 weeks after starting pembrolizumab. All receptors come from an adult with mismatch repair-deficient cancer.

This clone occurred once. The rearrangement joins TRBV7-2 to TRBJ1-3, with 8 bases fitting TRBD1. Germline V gives CDR1 SGHTA, CDR2 FQGNSA. CDR3 length equals 12 residues. V lost 7 bases to trimming and J lost 5 bases; unmatched junction nucleotides: 1. The chain's CDR3 is CASTRGRNTIYF. In DNA, the CDR3 is TGTGCCAGCACCAGGGGGCGAAACACCATATATTTT.

This chain connects TRBV30 to TRBJ2-7; D remains unclear. Trimming left V 1 base short and J 3 bases short, with 7 bases between. The CDR3 loop spans 12 amino acids. Per the germline V gene, CDR1 is GTSNPN and CDR2 is SVGIG (reference sequence). CDR3 sequence reads: CAWSAVSYEQYF. CDR3 nucleotides: TGTGCCTGGAGTGCGGTAAGCTACGAGCAGTACTTC.

The V gene is TRBV6-8, the J gene TRBJ2-6; D may be TRBD2 (5 bases). CDR1 is MNHGY, CDR2 SAAAGT, per germline. The CDR3 has 16 amino acids. Trimming shortened V by 5 bases and J by 5 bases, and 16 bases separated the two germline ends. The DNA for the CDR3 is TGTGCCAGCAGTAAGCGGAAACAAAGTCGGGCCAACGTCCTGACTTTC. It specifies CASSKRKQSRANVLTF.

This chain joins TRBV4-2 and TRBJ2-4, with TRBD2 matching over 10 bases. Unmatched junction bases numbered 6, after V lost 0 bases and J lost 1 base. The CDR3 covers 18 residues. The germline CDR1 and CDR2 sequences are LGHNA and YNFKEQ. This CDR3 is CASSQEASGRRAKNIQYF. In DNA form, the CDR3 reads TGTGCCAGCAGCCAAGAGGCTAGCGGGAGACGGGCCAAAAACATTCAGTACTTC.

The rearrangement links TRBV7-3 to TRBJ1-4, with 8 bases aligning to TRBD1. Germline CDR1 is SGHTA and CDR2 is FQGTGA. CDR3 length equals 14 residues. Trimming at V came to 3 bases and at J to 8 bases, leaving 5 bases not matched to a gene. The DNA for the CDR3 is TGTGCCAGCAGCTTCCGGGACAGGACCGAAAAACTGTTTTTT. Residues: CASSFRDRTEKLFF.

The V gene is TRBV18, the J gene TRBJ2-1; TRBD2 aligns across 13 bases. The CDR3 loop spans 16 amino acids. Germline CDR1 and CDR2: KGHSH and LQKENI. The trim removed 2 bases at V and 7 bases at J, leaving 5 bases unmatched. The CDR3 nucleotides are TGTGCCAGCTCACCAAGGACTAGCGGGAGTAGAAATGAGCAGTTCTTC. Encoded protein: CASSPRTSGSRNEQFF.

The gene calls are TRBV18 and TRBJ1-4; weak D call: TRBD1 (6 bases). Germline assignment: CDR1 KGHSH and CDR2 LQKENI. This CDR3 comprises 13 residues. V lost 5 bases to trimming and J lost 7 bases, with 11 bases between them. In DNA, the CDR3 is TGTGCCAGCTCAGGGCAGGGGACTGAAAAACTGTTTTTT. This sequence encodes CASSGQGTEKLFF.

The chain joins TRBV15 to TRBJ1-2, with a possible D match to TRBD1 (5 bases). The length of the CDR3 is 15 residues. Germline lookup yields CDR1 LNHNV and CDR2 YYDKDF (reference sequence). V was clipped by 0 bases and J by 4 bases, with 12 bases between them. CDR3: CATSREQGGVYGYTF. The CDR3, as DNA: TGTGCCACCAGCAGAGAGCAGGGAGGGGTCTATGGCTACACCTTC.

This clone was found a few times. The rearrangement joins TRBV14 to TRBJ1-2, with D possibly being TRBD1 (6 bases). Per germline, CDR1 SGHDN and CDR2 FVKESK. V lost 2 bases and J lost 3, with 7 bases in between. This CDR3 has 13 residues. CDR3 bases: TGTGCCAGCAGCCAAAACAGGGACTATGGCTACACCTTC. Its translation: CASSQNRDYGYTF.

V gene TRBV9 combines with J gene TRBJ2-1; TRBD2 aligns across 7 bases. CDR1 and CDR2 from the germline V gene are SGDLS and YYNGEE. The CDR3 is 15 residues long. Trimming took 0 bases from V and 11 from J; bases not matched to a gene: 11. Written as DNA, the CDR3 is TGTGCCAGCAGCGTAGACGGGCGGGAGAGGGGTAAGCAGTTCTTC. Amino acid sequence: CASSVDGRERGKQFF.

This chain joins TRBV7-8 and TRBJ1-2, with a possible D match to TRBD1 (5 bases). CDR1 SGHVS and CDR2 FQNEAQ come from the germline V gene. This CDR3 is built from 16 residues. The germline V and J ends were trimmed by 5 bases and 1 base, with 17 bases remaining between them. The CDR3 spells CASSLLGAADNYGYTF. CDR3 bases: TGTGCCAGCAGCCTTCTAGGGGCCGCCGATAACTATGGCTACACCTTC. Variable domain in full (rest from reference TRBV7-8 and TRBJ1-2): GAGVSQSPRYKVAKRGQDVALRCDPISGHVSLFWYQQALGQGPEFLTYFQNEAQLDKSGLPSDRFFAERPEGSVSTLKIQRTQQEDSAVYLCASSLLGAADNYGYTFGSGTRLTVV.

The rearrangement uses TRBV28 and TRBJ2-7; 9 bases map to TRBD2. The CDR3 runs 15 residues. Trimming cost V 2 bases and J 6 bases; bases outside gene matches: 8. CDR1 and CDR2 from the germline V gene are MDHEN and SYDVKM. CDR3: CASSLGGRAGSEQYF. DNA of the CDR3: TGTGCCAGCAGTTTAGGCGGGAGGGCAGGTTCCGAGCAGTACTTC.

The chain combines TRBV15 with TRBJ2-1; 7 bases are shared with TRBD2. Trimming at V came to 1 base and at J to 0 bases, leaving 9 bases not matched to a gene. This CDR3 contains 18 residues. Germline V lookup: CDR1 LNHNV, CDR2 YYDKDF (reference sequence). In nucleotides, the CDR3 is TGTGCCACCAGCAGAGGACCAGCGGGACTAAGCTCCTACAATGAGCAGTTCTTC. Translated, it gives CATSRGPAGLSSYNEQFF.

In this sample, this clone turned up once. This chain uses TRBV7-3 with TRBJ2-1; 7 bases line up with TRBD2. V dropped 2 bases and J dropped 5; count of bases not matched to a gene: 6. The CDR3 extends over 15 amino acids. Germline assignment: CDR1 SGHTA and CDR2 FQGTGA. CDR3 nucleotides: TGTGCCAGCAGCTTAGCCCGGGAGGTAGACAATGAGCAGTTCTTC. Translated, it gives CASSLAREVDNEQFF.

V is TRBV7-9 and J is TRBJ2-5, with a weak D call TRBD2 (7 bases). V was pared by 4 bases and J by 4 bases, with 19 bases between. Germline lookup yields CDR1 SEHNR and CDR2 FQNEAQ (reference sequence). The CDR3 contains 16 residues. CDR3 protein: CASSSAGGHPPETQYF. Here the CDR3 DNA reads TGTGCCAGCAGCTCGGCCGGGGGGCACCCTCCAGAGACCCAGTACTTC. Combining the CDR3 with reference TRBV7-9 and TRBJ2-5 gives the whole variable domain DTGVSQNPRHKITKRGQNVTFRCDPISEHNRLYWYRQTLGQGPEFLTYFQNEAQLEKSRLLSDRFSAERPKGSFSTLEIQRTEQGDSAMYLCASSSAGGHPPETQYFGPGTRLLVL.

A single count supports this clone. This chain uses TRBV28 with TRBJ2-7, with D possibly being TRBD2 (6 bases). V lost 7 bases to trimming and J lost 2 bases, with 15 bases between them. Per germline, CDR1 MDHEN and CDR2 SYDVKM. The CDR3 length is 14 residues. This CDR3 reads CASTPGGRTYEQYF. DNA of the CDR3: TGTGCCAGCACTCCCGGAGGGAGAACCTACGAGCAGTACTTC.

This sequence joins TRBV5-1 and TRBJ1-5; 7 bases are shared with TRBD1. Germline values: CDR1 SGHRS, CDR2 YFSETQ. The trim removed 4 bases at V and 3 bases at J, leaving 7 bases unmatched. The CDR3 is 15 amino acids. The CDR3 bases are TGCGCCAGCAGCGAAGGGGGCGCTTACAATCAGCCCCAGCATTTT. Protein: CASSEGGAYNQPQHF.

The chain has TRBV5-6 and TRBJ2-3; TRBD1 matches 11 bases. The CDR3 covers 16 residues. The germline V gene encodes CDR1 SGHDT and CDR2 YYEEEE. J gave up 9 bases and V 4 bases, and 13 bases lay outside the gene matches. CDR3 sequence (DNA): TGTGCCAGCAGCGCACAAACCGGGACAGGGGGGAGGACGCAGTATTTT. The encoded protein is CASSAQTGTGGRTQYF. Supplemented by reference TRBV5-6 and TRBJ2-3, the full variable domain reads DAGVTQSPTHLIKTRGQQVTLRCSPKSGHDTVSWYQQALGQGPQFIFQYYEEEERQRGNFPDRFSGHQFPNYSSELNVNALLLGDSALYLCASSAQTGTGGRTQYFGPGTRLTVL.

V usage is TRBV11-2 and J usage is TRBJ2-2, with a tentative D call TRBD2 (5 bases). CDR3 length equals 13 residues. Looked up from germline, CDR1 is SGHAT and CDR2 is FQNNGV. V was pared by 5 bases and J by 7 bases, with 11 bases between. CDR3 region: CASSATRNGELFF. CDR3 in DNA: TGTGCCAGCAGCGCAACTAGGAACGGGGAGCTGTTTTTT.

The chain combines TRBV6-1 with TRBJ2-1, with 14 bases fitting TRBD2. J lost 9 bases, V lost 4 bases, and 5 bases had no gene match. The CDR3 covers 15 residues. The V gene's germline CDR1 is MNHNS and CDR2 SASEGT. CDR3 loop: CASSVGLAGVIEQFF. CDR3 sequence (DNA): TGTGCCAGCAGTGTGGGACTAGCGGGAGTTATTGAGCAGTTCTTC.

CDR3 protein: CASSPTGYVAKNIQYF. The CDR3 nucleotides are TGTGCCAGCAGCCCTACAGGGTATGTTGCCAAAAACATTCAGTACTTC. The chain recombines TRBV28 with TRBJ2-4; D may be TRBD1 (6 bases). This CDR3 is 16 amino acids long. Trimming left V 6 bases short and J 1 base short, with 16 bases between. Germline V gene sequence: CDR1 MDHEN, CDR2 SYDVKM.

The CDR3 here is CASSILANGNEQFF. The CDR3 DNA reads TGTGCCAGCAGCATACTAGCGAATGGGAATGAGCAGTTCTTC. The chain uses TRBV27 and TRBJ2-1, with 7 positions matching TRBD2. The CDR3 sequence is 14 residues long. Per germline, CDR1 MNHEY and CDR2 SMNVEV (reference sequence). The V and J ends lost 6 bases and 7 bases, in that order; junction bases with no gene match: 9.

The table lists this clone with a count of one. The rearrangement joins TRBV19 to TRBJ1-4; 10 nucleotides match TRBD1. The V and J ends lost 5 bases and 2 bases, in that order; junction bases with no gene match: 8. The germline gives CDR1 LNHDA, CDR2 SQIVND (reference sequence). The CDR3 sequence is 17 residues long. CDR3 loop: CASSPRDRGRTNEKLFF. CDR3 bases: TGTGCCAGTAGTCCCCGGGACAGGGGTCGGACTAATGAAAAACTGTTTTTT.

The chain combines TRBV4-1 with TRBJ1-1, with 9 bases matching TRBD1. Unmatched junction bases numbered 6, after V lost 2 bases and J lost 5 bases. This CDR3 spans 15 amino acids. Germline assignment: CDR1 MGHRA and CDR2 YSYEKL. The CDR3 nucleotides are TGCGCCAGCAGCCAAACAGACAGGGGGGGAACTGAAGCTTTCTTT. Translated, it gives CASSQTDRGGTEAFF.

The genes are TRBV7-3 and TRBJ2-2, with D tentatively TRBD1 (6 bases). Germline CDR1 is SGHTA and CDR2 is FQGTGA. The CDR3 extends over 16 amino acids. Trimming cost V 5 bases and J 2 bases, with 15 bases left between them. CDR3 sequence reads: CASSPRGTLNTGELFF. DNA of the CDR3: TGTGCCAGCAGCCCAAGGGGGACACTTAACACCGGGGAGCTGTTTTTT.

This clone has just a few counts. V usage is TRBV11-2 and J usage is TRBJ1-1; maybe TRBD1 (5 bases). CDR1 is SGHAT, CDR2 FQNNGV, per germline. The V end lost 0 bases, the J end lost 7 bases, and 12 bases lay between the germline ends. This CDR3 has 14 amino acids. Here the CDR3 reads CASSLDSGGIEAFF. CDR3 nucleotide sequence: TGTGCCAGCAGCTTAGACAGCGGGGGTATTGAAGCTTTCTTT. The variable domain in full, with the rest retrieved from reference TRBV11-2 and TRBJ1-1, is EAGVAQSPRYKIIEKRQSVAFWCNPISGHATLYWYQQILGQGPKLLIQFQNNGVVDDSQLPKDRFSAERLKGVDSTLKIQPAKLEDSAVYLCASSLDSGGIEAFFGQGTRLTVV.

J is TRBJ2-3 and V is TRBV29-1, with D maybe TRBD1 (5 bases). V lost 0 bases and J lost 4, with 14 bases in between. Looked up from germline, CDR1 is SQVTM and CDR2 is ANQGSEA. There are 15 residues in the CDR3. The CDR3 is CSVEDLRQSPDTQYF. CDR3 nucleotides: TGCAGCGTTGAAGATCTACGACAGAGCCCAGATACGCAGTATTTT.